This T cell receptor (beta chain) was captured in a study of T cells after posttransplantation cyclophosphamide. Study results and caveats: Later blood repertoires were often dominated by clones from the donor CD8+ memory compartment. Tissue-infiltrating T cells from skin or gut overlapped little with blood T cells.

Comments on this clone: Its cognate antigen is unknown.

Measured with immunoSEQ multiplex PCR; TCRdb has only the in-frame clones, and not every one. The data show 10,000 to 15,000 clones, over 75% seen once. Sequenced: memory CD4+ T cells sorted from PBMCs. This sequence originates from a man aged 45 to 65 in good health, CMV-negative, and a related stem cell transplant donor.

CDR3 in DNA: TGTGCCAGCAGCCCCCGACTAGCGGAATCCTACAATGAGCAGTTCTTC. This gives the protein CASSPRLAESYNEQFF. The gene calls are TRBV5-4 and TRBJ2-1; 9 nucleotides line up with TRBD2. V lost 4 bases to trimming and J lost 1 base; unmatched junction nucleotides: 6. Germline assignment: CDR1 SGHNT and CDR2 YYREEE (reference sequence). The CDR3 sequence is 16 residues long.